The 15 T cell receptor beta chains given below trace back to one sample, sequenced in a study of shared clonotypes between healthy human individuals. Clones were sequenced by immunoSEQ multiplex PCR, and TCRdb holds only the in-frame ones, with some missing. The repertoire holds some 200,000 clones, with approximately 92% as singletons. The sequencing sample was made of naive CD4+ T cells sorted from blood. Subset meaning: CD45RA+ positively selected. These receptors all come from a woman younger than 45 in good health.

This chain joins TRBV18 and TRBJ2-2; D ambiguous. CDR1 is KGHSH and CDR2 is LQKENI in the germline V gene. The length of the CDR3 is 15 residues. Trimming cost V 1 base and J 0 bases, with 6 bases left between them. The chain's CDR3 is CASSPRSANTGELFF. In nucleotides, the CDR3 is TGTGCCAGCTCACCACGGTCCGCGAACACCGGGGAGCTGTTTTTT.

The rearrangement joins TRBV5-1 to TRBJ2-7; D ambiguous. The germline V gene has CDR1 SGHRS and CDR2 YFSETQ. V shed 1 base and J shed 1 base, with 9 bases lying between them. This CDR3 comprises 14 residues. The CDR3 nucleotides are TGCGCCAGCAGCTTGCTTTCGGATTCCTACGAGCAGTACTTC. Its protein product is CASSLLSDSYEQYF.

The chain joins TRBV10-3 to TRBJ2-7; perhaps TRBD1 as D (5 bases). The CDR3 has 13 residues. Trimming removed 5 bases from V and 0 bases from J, with 8 bases in between. Per germline, CDR1 ENHRY and CDR2 SYGVKD. In DNA, the CDR3 is TGTGCCATCAGTCGGACATTCTCCTACGAGCAGTACTTC. The encoded protein is CAISRTFSYEQYF.

The CDR3: CASSPAGDTDTQYF. The CDR3 nucleotides are TGTGCCAGTAGTCCAGCGGGAGACACAGATACGCAGTATTTT. The chain couples TRBV19 to TRBJ2-3; 8 nucleotides align to TRBD2. CDR3 length equals 14 residues. Trimming took 5 bases from V and 2 from J; bases not matched to a gene: 3. CDR1 LNHDA and CDR2 SQIVND come from the germline V gene (reference sequence).

This clone has only one observation. The chain employs TRBV7-2 and TRBJ2-5; 7 nucleotides line up with TRBD1. TRBJ2-7 explains the end of the DNA better; the J call may be wrong. The CDR3 runs 14 residues. Germline CDR1 is SGHTA and CDR2 is FQGNSA. CDR3 nucleotides: TGTGCCAGCAAGGGACAGTGGAGCTCCTACGAGCAGTACTTC. Translation gives CASKGQWSSYEQYF.

The chain is built from TRBV19 and TRBJ1-5, with a possible D match to TRBD1 (5 bases). Germline V lookup: CDR1 LNHDA, CDR2 SQIVND (reference sequence). This CDR3 spans 13 amino acids. V dropped 10 bases and J dropped 5 bases, with 15 bases sitting between them. CDR3 DNA: TGTGCCACCCTGGGGCAGGGCCATCAGCCCCAGCATTTT. It specifies CATLGQGHQPQHF. Drawing the rest from reference TRBV19 and TRBJ1-5, the complete variable domain is DGGITQSPKYLFRKEGQNVTLSCEQNLNHDAMYWYRQDPGQGLRLIYYSQIVNDFQKGDIAEGYSVSREKKESFPLTVTSAQKNPTAFYLCATLGQGHQPQHFGDGTRLSIL.

This clone turned up a few times. The rearrangement uses TRBV2 and TRBJ1-5; a possible D gene is TRBD1 (5 bases). Germline CDR1 is SNHLY and CDR2 is FYNNEI. There are 12 residues in the CDR3. Between the trimmed V and J ends, which lost 6 bases and 3 bases, there was a span of 6 bases. The CDR3 sequence is CASRGDNQPQHF. The CDR3 DNA reads as TGTGCCAGCAGGGGGGACAATCAGCCCCAGCATTTT.

The chain carries TRBV5-1 and TRBJ1-1; 11 nucleotides line up with TRBD1. The V gene's germline CDR1 is SGHRS and CDR2 YFSETQ. V trimming: 5 bases; J trimming: 4 bases; junction bases outside the gene matches: 10. The CDR3 is made up of 16 amino acids. CDR3 bases: TGCGCCAGCAGTCCCGGGACAGGGGGGTTTGGCACTGAAGCTTTCTTT. It translates to CASSPGTGGFGTEAFF.

Concerning this clone: Germline is not matched at one junction end, which may reflect a read error. V gene TRBV19 combines with J gene TRBJ2-7; D possibly corresponds to TRBD2 (6 bases). CDR3 length equals 14 residues. The germline CDR1 and CDR2 sequences are LNHDA and SQIVND (reference sequence). CDR3: CASSLDGTSYEQYF. The CDR3 nucleotides read TGTGCCAGTAGTCTAGACGGGACTTCCTACGAGCAGTACTTC.

The chain recombines TRBV29-1 with TRBJ2-3; 8 nucleotides agree with TRBD1. This CDR3 is 16 amino acids long. V trimming: 3 bases; J trimming: 3 bases; junction bases outside the gene matches: 11. CDR1 SQVTM and CDR2 ANQGSEA come from the germline V gene. The DNA for the CDR3 is TGCAGCGTTGAGGGGGTTGGCAGGGGGCGGACAGATACGCAGTATTTT. Translated: CSVEGVGRGRTDTQYF.

The CDR3 DNA follows: TGTGCCAGCAGCCCAATAGCGGGAGCACAAGAGACCCAGTACTTC. This gives the protein CASSPIAGAQETQYF. The V gene is TRBV11-2, the J gene TRBJ2-5, with 9 bases lining up with TRBD2. Unmatched junction bases numbered 6, after V lost 5 bases and J lost 2 bases. CDR3 size: 15 residues. The germline V gene encodes CDR1 SGHAT and CDR2 FQNNGV.

The CDR3 reads CASSPGDRGPRETQYF. The CDR3 bases are TGTGCCAGCTCACCAGGGGACAGGGGTCCTCGGGAGACCCAGTACTTC. The chain is built from TRBV18 and TRBJ2-5; TRBD1 matches 10 bases. Germline values: CDR1 KGHSH, CDR2 LQKENI. V lost 2 bases and J lost 5; bases outside the gene matches: 8. The CDR3 covers 16 residues. Variable domain in full (rest from reference TRBV18 and TRBJ2-5): NAGVMQNPRHLVRRRGQEARLRCSPMKGHSHVYWYRQLPEEGLKFMVYLQKENIIDESGMPKERFSAEFPKEGPSILRIQQVVRGDSAAYFCASSPGDRGPRETQYFGPGTRLLVL.

The chain employs TRBV27 and TRBJ2-7; unclear D gene. The CDR3 loop spans 14 amino acids. V was cut by 6 bases and J by 4 bases, with 16 bases left in between. Germline V gene lookup returns CDR1 MNHEY and CDR2 SMNVEV (reference sequence). The CDR3 here is CASRGLGRRYEQYF. In DNA form, the CDR3 reads TGTGCCAGCAGGGGTCTAGGCAGGCGGTACGAGCAGTACTTC.

The rearrangement uses TRBV27 and TRBJ1-1; 7 nucleotides align to TRBD1. The CDR3 length is 14 residues. Germline assignment: CDR1 MNHEY and CDR2 SMNVEV (reference sequence). Trimming removed 10 bases from V and 5 bases from J; junction bases left unmatched: 13. CDR3 nucleotides: TGTGCCACCAACCTGACAGGGTGGAGGACTGAAGCTTTCTTT. It translates to CATNLTGWRTEAFF.

V gene TRBV6-1 combines with J gene TRBJ2-1, with TRBD2 identical over 9 bases. CDR3 size: 13 residues. Germline V gene data show CDR1 as MNHNS and CDR2 as SASEGT. The CDR3: CAGTSGSYNEQFF. As DNA, the CDR3 is TGTGCAGGTACTAGCGGGTCCTACAATGAGCAGTTCTTC.